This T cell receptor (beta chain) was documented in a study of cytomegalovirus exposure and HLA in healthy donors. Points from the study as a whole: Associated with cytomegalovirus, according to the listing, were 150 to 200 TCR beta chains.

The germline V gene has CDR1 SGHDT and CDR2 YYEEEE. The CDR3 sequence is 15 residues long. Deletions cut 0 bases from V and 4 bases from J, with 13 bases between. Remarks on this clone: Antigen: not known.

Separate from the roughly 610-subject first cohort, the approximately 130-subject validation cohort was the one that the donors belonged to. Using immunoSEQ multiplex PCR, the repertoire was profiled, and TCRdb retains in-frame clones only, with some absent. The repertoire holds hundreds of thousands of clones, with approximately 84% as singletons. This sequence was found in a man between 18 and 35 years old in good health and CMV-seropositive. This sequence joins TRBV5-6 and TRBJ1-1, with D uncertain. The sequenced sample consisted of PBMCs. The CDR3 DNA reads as TGTGCCAGCAGCTTGGAGGGCAGCGCGAGCACTGAAGCTTTCTTT. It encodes CASSLEGSASTEAFF.